This T cell receptor beta chain was profiled in a study of cytomegalovirus exposure and HLA in healthy donors. General study results and limits: Indistinguishability led to the exclusion of some V segments, TRBV6-2 and TRBV6-3 included. An analysis done earlier found most TCR beta V segments productive about 87% or about 30% of the time. Donor immune exposure was known only as CMV serostatus.

Germline values: CDR1 SEHNR, CDR2 FQNEAQ (reference sequence). With 5 bases removed from V and 7 bases from J, the gap between germline ends came to 20 bases. The CDR3 length is 15 residues. With 60 Vbeta and 13 Jbeta primers, the PCR was carried out. Sequencing used immunoSEQ multiplex PCR; TCRdb keeps in-frame clones, though not all of them. The repertoire holds 100,000 to 150,000 clones, with approximately 87% as singletons. On this clone: The antigen remains undetermined.

The TCR comes from a man between 18 and 29 years old in good health and CMV-seropositive. The specimen sequenced was PBMCs. The chain carries TRBV7-9 and TRBJ2-5; D may be TRBD1 (6 bases). The CDR3 spells CASSATGFQEGTQYF. The CDR3 DNA sequence: TGTGCCAGCAGCGCCACAGGGTTTCAAGAGGGGACCCAGTACTTC.